This passage covers 21 T cell receptor beta chains from one sample sequenced in a study of blood T cells in healthy people across ages. A sample-barcoded 5' primer and a J-beta primer mix were used in a second PCR of roughly 6 to 12 cycles. TCRdb recomputed calls from the 5' RACE reads with MiXCR, one row per CDR3 protein. The sample holds hundreds of thousands of distinct CDR3 sequences; 24% are singletons and the top ten take around 10%. This sample was shared with a second study, whose subject was T cells of mothers and their children.

Sequencing used blood. The origin of the receptors is a boy under 18 in good health.

This clonotype was counted only a few times. This chain links TRBV7-2 with TRBJ2-5, with 14 bases matching TRBD2. Unmatched junction bases numbered 7, after V lost 5 bases and J lost 5 bases. Germline CDR1 is SGHTA and CDR2 is FQGNSA. The length of the CDR3 is 16 residues. The CDR3 region is CASSRGTSGSRETQYF. The CDR3 nucleotides read TGTGCCAGCAGCCGAGGGACTAGCGGGAGTCGGGAGACCCAGTACTTC.

This CDR3 reads CASTVSGVTTDTQYF. CDR3 nucleotide sequence: TGTGCCAGCACCGTTTCAGGGGTCACAACAGATACGCAGTATTTT. This chain uses TRBV12-3 or TRBV12-4 with TRBJ2-3, with D possibly being TRBD1 (6 bases). The CDR3 loop spans 15 amino acids. The germline V and J ends were trimmed by 7 bases and 3 bases, with 17 bases remaining between them.

This sequence joins TRBV7-2 and TRBJ1-5; no definite D call. Trimming removed 3 bases from V and 4 bases from J, with 13 bases in between. The length of the CDR3 is 15 residues. In germline, CDR1 is SGHTA, CDR2 FQGNSA. CDR3 coding DNA: TGTGCCAGCAGCTTGGGTAGAGGCCCAAATCAGCCCCAGCATTTT. Translation: CASSLGRGPNQPQHF. Full variable domain (remainder filled in from reference TRBV7-2 and TRBJ1-5): GAGVSQSPSNKVTEKGKDVELRCDPISGHTALYWYRQSLGQGLEFLIYFQGNSAPDKSGLPSDRFSAERTGGSVSTLTIQRTQQEDSAVYLCASSLGRGPNQPQHFGDGTRLSIL.

In its sample, this clonotype was seen a few times. This could be a read error, since a much larger clone is one nucleotide away. The CDR3 does not close with the conserved phenylalanine or tryptophan, likely indicating a read error. This sequence joins TRBV2 and TRBJ1-1; D remains ambiguous. The CDR3 has 14 residues. V lost 1 base and J 1 base, leaving 7 bases between the germline ends. Germline V gene data show CDR1 as SNHLY and CDR2 as FYNNEI. The CDR3 is CASSEGEWNTEAFL. The CDR3 nucleotides read TGTGCCAGCAGTGAAGGAGAGTGGAACACTGAAGCTTTCCTT.

This clonotype was found a few times. The rearrangement uses TRBV6-5 and TRBJ1-1; D unresolved. The CDR3 is 17 amino acids. Germline V lookup: CDR1 MNHEY, CDR2 SVGAGI. V lost 4 bases and J lost 2, with 20 bases in between. CDR3 sequence reads: CASSSYELLQINTEAFF. The CDR3 nucleotides are TGTGCCAGCAGTTCGTACGAATTGCTACAGATAAACACTGAAGCTTTCTTT.

This clonotype showed up just a few times. The chain combines TRBV7-2 with TRBJ2-4, with D tentatively TRBD1 (5 bases). The V end was cut by 5 bases, the J end by 0 bases, with 17 bases between. Germline CDR1 is SGHTA and CDR2 is FQGNSA. The CDR3 runs 17 residues. The CDR3 loop is CASSPVRGTLAKNIQYF. In nucleotides, the CDR3 is TGTGCCAGCAGCCCTGTAAGGGGCACCCTAGCCAAAAACATTCAGTACTTC.

There are many counts of this clonotype. The rearrangement joins TRBV9 to TRBJ2-6, with no clear D. Trimming took 3 bases from V and 0 from J, leaving 4 bases between them. The CDR3 loop spans 14 amino acids. CDR1 and CDR2 (germline): SGDLS, YYNGEE. The CDR3 DNA follows: TGTGCCAGCAGCGATCCCTCTGGGGCCAACGTCCTGACTTTC. Translating gives CASSDPSGANVLTF.

The chain has TRBV6-1 and TRBJ2-5, with 8 bases fitting TRBD2. The DNA end favors TRBJ2-1, so the J call may be wrong. Germline assignment: CDR1 MNHNS and CDR2 SASEGT. There are 15 residues in the CDR3. The CDR3 sequence is CASSGQREWGNEQFF. The CDR3 DNA sequence: TGTGCCAGCAGTGGACAGCGGGAGTGGGGAAATGAGCAGTTCTTC.

This clonotype was seen at least ten times. The chain uses TRBV27 and TRBJ2-7; TRBD2 matches at 9 bases. With V trimmed by 5 bases and J by 3 bases, 2 bases remained unmatched. The CDR3 is 13 residues long. The germline V gene has CDR1 MNHEY and CDR2 SMNVEV (reference sequence). CDR3 loop: CASSARGGYEQYF. The DNA of the CDR3 is TGTGCCAGCAGTGCGCGGGGGGGCTACGAGCAGTACTTC.

This clonotype was seen once. This chain uses TRBV7-8 with TRBJ2-6, with D possibly TRBD1 on 6 matching bases. Trimming removed 5 bases from V and 0 bases from J, with 14 bases in between. Germline lookup yields CDR1 SGHVS and CDR2 FQNEAQ. This CDR3 comprises 17 residues. The CDR3 region is CASSRSADSSGANVLTF. CDR3 sequence (DNA): TGTGCCAGCAGCAGATCAGCGGACAGCTCTGGGGCCAACGTCCTGACTTTC.

This clonotype was recorded a few times. The chain uses TRBV29-1 and TRBJ2-5; D is unresolved. The DNA end is more similar to TRBJ2-1, so the J call may be wrong. Germline CDR1 is SQVTM and CDR2 is ANQGSEA. This CDR3 contains 13 residues. CDR3 residues: CSVEVKALNEQFF. CDR3 bases: TGCAGCGTTGAAGTAAAGGCCCTCAATGAGCAGTTCTTC.

This chain links TRBV27 with TRBJ2-2, with 11 bases fitting TRBD1. Germline V gene data show CDR1 as MNHEY and CDR2 as SMNVEV (reference sequence). CDR3 length: 15 amino acids. Trimming removed 7 bases from V and 6 bases from J; junction bases left unmatched: 7. The CDR3: CASTPGQGVSGELFF. DNA of the CDR3: TGTGCCAGCACACCGGGACAGGGGGTGTCCGGGGAGCTGTTTTTT.

The rearrangement links TRBV27 to TRBJ2-5; 7 bases agree with TRBD1. Germline V CDR1 and CDR2: MNHEY, SMNVEV (reference sequence). V gave up 5 bases and J gave up 4 bases; unmatched junction bases: 10. There are 15 residues in the CDR3. CDR3 in DNA: TGTGCCAGCAGTCCCCGGGACAGCCTTCTAGAGACCCAGTACTTC. It encodes CASSPRDSLLETQYF.

This clonotype was counted a few times. This rearrangement joins TRBV11-2 to TRBJ2-5; the D gene could be TRBD1 or TRBD2 (5 bases each). The CDR3 has 16 residues. The V end lost 4 bases, the J end lost 1 base, and 16 bases lay between the germline ends. CDR1 and CDR2 from the germline V gene are SGHAT and FQNNGV. CDR3 residues: CASSSYKGPSQETQYF. CDR3 nucleotides: TGTGCCAGCAGCTCCTATAAGGGACCAAGCCAAGAGACCCAGTACTTC.

A few counts support this clonotype. The CDR3 region has the DNA TGTGCCAGCAGCTTGGGGGGAGGTAGTGTTGAGCAGTTCTTC. Amino acids: CASSLGGGSVEQFF. This chain connects TRBV7-9 to TRBJ2-1; perhaps TRBD2 as D (6 bases). V was pared by 3 bases and J by 9 bases, with 15 bases between. This CDR3 is 14 amino acids long. Per the germline V gene, CDR1 is SEHNR and CDR2 is FQNEAQ (reference sequence).

In this sample, this clonotype turned up a few times. The junction departs from germline at one end; a sequencing error may be responsible. The rearrangement links TRBV7-9 to TRBJ2-5; TRBD2 aligns across 9 bases. In germline, CDR1 is SEHNR, CDR2 FQNEAQ (reference sequence). This CDR3 is built from 15 residues. CDR3 residues: CACSLAGVGQETQYF. The CDR3 nucleotides read TGTGCCTGCAGCTTAGCGGGAGTGGGGCAAGAGACCCAGTACTTC.

The J gene is TRBJ2-5, the V gene TRBV7-9; TRBD1 matches 7 bases. Looked up from germline, CDR1 is SEHNR and CDR2 is FQNEAQ (reference sequence). The CDR3 loop spans 14 amino acids. With V trimmed by 10 bases and J by 3 bases, 11 bases remained unmatched. The CDR3 sequence is CAIAKKDRKETQYF. The CDR3 nucleotides are TGTGCCATCGCGAAAAAGGACAGGAAAGAGACCCAGTACTTC.

The rearrangement uses TRBV28 and TRBJ1-2, with unresolved D. V lost 7 bases, J lost 0 bases, and 12 bases lay in between. This CDR3 is 14 amino acids long. Germline V gives CDR1 MDHEN, CDR2 SYDVKM. CDR3 in DNA: TGTGCCAGCAAACAAGGACGGTCTAACTATGGCTACACCTTC. As protein: CASKQGRSNYGYTF.

There are many counts of this clonotype. The chain combines TRBV29-1 with TRBJ2-7; a weak D match, TRBD2 (6 bases). V was cut by 6 bases and J by 0 bases, with 9 bases left in between. CDR1 SQVTM and CDR2 ANQGSEA come from the germline V gene. CDR3 length: 12 amino acids. CDR3 sequence: CSVRGTSYEQYF. CDR3 sequence (DNA): TGCAGCGTCCGCGGGACCTCCTACGAGCAGTACTTC.

This clonotype was counted between two and nine times. V is TRBV4-1 and J is TRBJ2-2, with a weak D call TRBD2 (6 bases). This CDR3 is 16 amino acids long. Germline loops: CDR1 MGHRA, CDR2 YSYEKL. Trimming stripped 3 bases from V and 4 bases from J, with 15 bases between. CDR3 sequence: CASSHHIAATTGELFF. The CDR3 region has the DNA TGCGCCAGCAGCCACCACATAGCGGCAACCACCGGGGAGCTGTTTTTT.

This clonotype turned up a few times. J is TRBJ1-5 and V is TRBV7-2, with D perhaps TRBD1 (6 bases). The V and J ends lost 5 bases and 6 bases respectively, with 17 bases between them. The germline CDR1 and CDR2 sequences are SGHTA and FQGNSA. There are 15 residues in the CDR3. CDR3 amino acids: CASSQKGGEGQPQHF. Here the CDR3 DNA reads TGTGCCAGCAGCCAGAAAGGGGGAGAGGGTCAGCCCCAGCATTTT.